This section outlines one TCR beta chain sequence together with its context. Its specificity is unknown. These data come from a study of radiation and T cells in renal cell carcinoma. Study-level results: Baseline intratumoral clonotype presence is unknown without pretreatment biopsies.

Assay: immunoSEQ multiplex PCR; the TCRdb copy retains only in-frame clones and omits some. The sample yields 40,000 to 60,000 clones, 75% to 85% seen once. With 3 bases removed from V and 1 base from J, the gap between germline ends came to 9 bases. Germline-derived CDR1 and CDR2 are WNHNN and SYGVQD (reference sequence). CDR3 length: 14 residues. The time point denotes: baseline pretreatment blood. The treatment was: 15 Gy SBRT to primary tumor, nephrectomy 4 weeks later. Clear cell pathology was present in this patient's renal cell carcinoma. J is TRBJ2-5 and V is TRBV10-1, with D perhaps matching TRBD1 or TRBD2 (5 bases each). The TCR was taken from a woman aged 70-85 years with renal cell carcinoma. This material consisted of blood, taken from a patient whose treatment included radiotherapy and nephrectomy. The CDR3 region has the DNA TGCGCCAGCAGTGACGGGACCGCCCAAGAGACCCAGTACTTC. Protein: CASSDGTAQETQYF.